This T cell receptor (beta chain) was captured by sequencing in a study of shared clonotypes between healthy human individuals. Study-level findings and limits: Clonotype sharing across four donors was observed for around 4.8% of naive CD4 clonotypes.

Of note for this clone: Its antigen remains unidentified.

J lost 2 bases, V lost 4 bases, and 6 bases had no gene match. The CDR3 contains 15 residues. Germline V gene lookup returns CDR1 SGHVS and CDR2 FQNEAQ. Deep-level running was used for the assay. In the authors' workflow: ImmunoSEQ gave junction-only sequences without quality scores, so filtering differed. The assay was immunoSEQ multiplex PCR, and TCRdb's table has in-frame clones only and misses some. D and trimming were read from the DNA, whereas the V and J calls and clone size are those reported in that table. The data show 550,000 to 850,000 clones, around 77% seen once. Input material: memory CD4+ T cells sorted from blood. Subset specified: CD45RA-negative fraction. The TCR comes from a woman aged 25-40 years in good health. The rearrangement links TRBV7-8 to TRBJ2-7; the match to TRBD2 covers 9 bases. CDR3: CASSSRLAETYEQYF. The CDR3 DNA reads as TGTGCCAGCAGCTCGCGACTAGCGGAGACCTACGAGCAGTACTTC.